This T cell receptor beta chain was obtained from a study of regulatory T cells in long-lasting Graves disease. HTBI primers from iRepertoire and Arm-PCR of CDR3 regions yielded the TCR beta libraries. TCRdb redid the calling of the multiplex PCR reads with MiXCR, one entry per CDR3 protein. The repertoire holds about 350,000 distinct CDR3 sequences, with roughly 16% as singletons. This CDR3 comprises 15 residues. Germline CDR1 reads SGHNT; CDR2 reads YYREEE (reference sequence). V gave up 5 bases and J gave up 3 bases, with 18 bases separating them. Time point described: newly diagnosed GD, antithyroid drugs for less than 3 months. PBMC-extracted RNA yielded the TCR library. These same data were also listed under a study on T cells in Graves' hyperthyroidism and ophthalmopathy. That source reports: The definition of stable Graves' hyperthyroidism was no ophthalmopathy progression within 18 months.

This sequence was found in a woman younger than 30 with Graves disease. Source: peripheral blood mononuclear cells (PBMCs), taken at new diagnosis, from a patient treated with antithyroid drugs. This chain connects TRBV5-4 to TRBJ2-7, with D maybe TRBD2 (6 bases). The CDR3 spells CASSYTGGASYEQYF. The DNA of the CDR3 is TGTGCCAGCAGTTATACCGGCGGGGCGAGCTACGAGCAGTACTTC.